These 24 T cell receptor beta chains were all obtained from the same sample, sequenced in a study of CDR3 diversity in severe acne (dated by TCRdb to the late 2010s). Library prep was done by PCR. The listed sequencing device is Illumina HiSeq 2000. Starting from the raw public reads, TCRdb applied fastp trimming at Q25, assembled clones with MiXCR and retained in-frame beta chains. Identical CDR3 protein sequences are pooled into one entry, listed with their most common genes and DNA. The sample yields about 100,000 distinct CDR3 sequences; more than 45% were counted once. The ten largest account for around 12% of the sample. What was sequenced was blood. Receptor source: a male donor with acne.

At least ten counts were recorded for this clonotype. This CDR3 reads CASSLAGFGANVLTF. The CDR3 coding sequence is TGTGCCAGCAGCTTGGCAGGCTTTGGGGCCAACGTCCTGACTTTC. V usage is TRBV7-8 and J usage is TRBJ2-6, with D hard to call. The CDR3 sequence is 15 residues long. V dropped 3 bases and J dropped 3 bases, with 9 bases sitting between them. CDR1 and CDR2 (germline): SGHVS, FQNEAQ.

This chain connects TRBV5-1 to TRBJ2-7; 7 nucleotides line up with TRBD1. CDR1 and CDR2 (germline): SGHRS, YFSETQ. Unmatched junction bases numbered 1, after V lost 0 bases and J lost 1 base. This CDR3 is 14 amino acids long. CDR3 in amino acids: CASSLEGQSYEQYF. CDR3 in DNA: TGCGCCAGCAGCTTGGAGGGACAGTCCTACGAGCAGTACTTC.

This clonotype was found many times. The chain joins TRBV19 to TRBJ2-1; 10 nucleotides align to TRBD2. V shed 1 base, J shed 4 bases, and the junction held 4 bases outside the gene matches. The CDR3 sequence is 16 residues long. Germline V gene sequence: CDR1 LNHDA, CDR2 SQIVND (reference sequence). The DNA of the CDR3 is TGTGCCAGTAGTATAGCGGCTAGCGGGGGTTACAATGAGCAGTTCTTC. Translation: CASSIAASGGYNEQFF.

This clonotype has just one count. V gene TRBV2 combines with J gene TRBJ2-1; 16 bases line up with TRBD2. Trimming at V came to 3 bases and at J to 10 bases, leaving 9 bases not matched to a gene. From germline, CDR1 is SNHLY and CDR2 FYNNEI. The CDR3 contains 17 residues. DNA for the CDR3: TGTGCCAGCAGTGATCAGGGACTAGCGGGAGGGTCGTGGGAGCAGTTCTTC. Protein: CASSDQGLAGGSWEQFF.

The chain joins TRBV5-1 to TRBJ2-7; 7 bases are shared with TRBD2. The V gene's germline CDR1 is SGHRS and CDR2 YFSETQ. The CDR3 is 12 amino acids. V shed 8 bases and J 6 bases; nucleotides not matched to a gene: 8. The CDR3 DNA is TGCGCCAGGCCGGGGGGAGGACCCGAGCAGTACTTC. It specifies CARPGGGPEQYF.

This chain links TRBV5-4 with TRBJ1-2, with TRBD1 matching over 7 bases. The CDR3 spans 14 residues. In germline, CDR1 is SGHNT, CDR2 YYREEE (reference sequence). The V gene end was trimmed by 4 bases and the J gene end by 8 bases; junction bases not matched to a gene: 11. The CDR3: CASSPGQDFEGYTF. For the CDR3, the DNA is TGTGCCAGCAGCCCCGGACAGGATTTCGAAGGCTACACCTTC. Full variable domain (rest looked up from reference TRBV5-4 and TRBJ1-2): ETGVTQSPTHLIKTRGQQVTLRCSSQSGHNTVSWYQQALGQGPQFIFQYYREEENGRGNFPPRFSGLQFPNYSSELNVNALELDDSALYLCASSPGQDFEGYTFGSGTRLTVV.

For the CDR3, the DNA is TGCAGCGTTGGGGGGCAGGGAATTTACATGAACACCGGGGAGCTGTTTTTT. It specifies CSVGGQGIYMNTGELFF. This sequence joins TRBV29-1 and TRBJ2-2; D possibly corresponds to TRBD1 (6 bases). CDR3 length: 17 residues. The germline V and J ends were trimmed by 4 bases and 1 base, with 19 bases remaining between them. CDR1 is SQVTM and CDR2 is ANQGSEA in the germline V gene.

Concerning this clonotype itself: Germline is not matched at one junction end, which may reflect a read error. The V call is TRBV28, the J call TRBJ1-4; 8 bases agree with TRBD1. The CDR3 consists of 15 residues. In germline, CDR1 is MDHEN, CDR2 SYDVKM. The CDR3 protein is CASGSTHRGSEELFF. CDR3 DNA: TGTGCCAGCGGTTCCACCCACAGGGGGAGTGAAGAACTGTTTTTT. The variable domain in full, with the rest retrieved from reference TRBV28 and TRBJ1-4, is DVKVTQSSRYLVKRTGEKVFLECVQDMDHENMFWYRQDPGLGLRLIYFSYDVKMKEKGDIPEGYSVSREKKERFSLILESASTNQTSMYLCASGSTHRGSEELFFGSGTQLSVL.

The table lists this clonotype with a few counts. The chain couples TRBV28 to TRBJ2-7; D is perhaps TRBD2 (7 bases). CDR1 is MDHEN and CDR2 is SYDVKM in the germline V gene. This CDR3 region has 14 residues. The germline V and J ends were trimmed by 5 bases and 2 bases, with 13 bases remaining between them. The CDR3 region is CASSPAGAAYEQYF. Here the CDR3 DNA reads TGTGCCAGCAGTCCGGCGGGGGCGGCCTACGAGCAGTACTTC.

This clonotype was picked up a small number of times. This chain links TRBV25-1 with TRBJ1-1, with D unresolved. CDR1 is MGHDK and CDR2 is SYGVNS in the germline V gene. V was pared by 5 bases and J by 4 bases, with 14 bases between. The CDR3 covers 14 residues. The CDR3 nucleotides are TGTGCCAGCAGTCCCGCTGCCTGGAGCACTGAAGCTTTCTTT. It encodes CASSPAAWSTEAFF. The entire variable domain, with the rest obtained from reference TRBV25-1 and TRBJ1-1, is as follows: EADIYQTPRYLVIGTGKKITLECSQTMGHDKMYWYQQDPGMELHLIHYSYGVNSTEKGDLSSESTVSRIRTEHFPLTLESARPSHTSQYLCASSPAAWSTEAFFGQGTRLTVV.

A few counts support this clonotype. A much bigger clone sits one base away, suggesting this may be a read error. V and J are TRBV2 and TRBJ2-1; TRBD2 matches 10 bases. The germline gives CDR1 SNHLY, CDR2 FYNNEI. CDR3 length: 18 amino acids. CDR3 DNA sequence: TGTACCAGCTCCGCTGAGCGGGAGGGCAGTCCCCTTACGAATGAGCAGTTCTTC. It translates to CTSSAEREGSPLTNEQFF.

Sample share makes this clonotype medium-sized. CDR3 sequence: CSARPGTGEAFF. The CDR3 nucleotides are TGCAGTGCTAGACCTGGGACAGGTGAAGCTTTCTTT. This chain links TRBV20-1 with TRBJ1-1; 8 nucleotides align to TRBD1. The CDR3 totals 12 residues. J was trimmed by 7 bases and V by 2 bases; bases with no gene match: 3. The germline V gene has CDR1 DFQATT and CDR2 SNEGSKA (reference sequence).

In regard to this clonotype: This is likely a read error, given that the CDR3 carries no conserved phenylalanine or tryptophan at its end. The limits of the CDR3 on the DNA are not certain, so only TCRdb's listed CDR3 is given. CDR3 amino acids: CASSPRGGTVT. The rearrangement links TRBV4-3 to TRBJ2-5; the table's D call, TRBD1, has no DNA check behind it. The CDR3 is 11 residues long, counting both termini. CDR1 LGHNA and CDR2 YSLEER come from the germline V gene.

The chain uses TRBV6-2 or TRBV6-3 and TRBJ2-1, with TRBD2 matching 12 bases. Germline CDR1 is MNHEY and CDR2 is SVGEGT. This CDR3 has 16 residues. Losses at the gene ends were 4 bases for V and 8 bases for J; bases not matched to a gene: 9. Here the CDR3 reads CASSSLTSGSQDEQFF. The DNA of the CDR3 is TGTGCCAGCAGTTCCCTGACTAGCGGGAGCCAGGATGAGCAGTTCTTC.

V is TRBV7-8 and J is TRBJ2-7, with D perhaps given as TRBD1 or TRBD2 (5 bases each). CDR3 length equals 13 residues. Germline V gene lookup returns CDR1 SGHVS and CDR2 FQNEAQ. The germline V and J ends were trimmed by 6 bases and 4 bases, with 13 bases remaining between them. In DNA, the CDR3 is TGTGCCAGCAGTTATGGGGGACCGTACGAGCAGTACTTC. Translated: CASSYGGPYEQYF. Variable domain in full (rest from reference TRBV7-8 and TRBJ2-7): GAGVSQSPRYKVAKRGQDVALRCDPISGHVSLFWYQQALGQGPEFLTYFQNEAQLDKSGLPSDRFFAERPEGSVSTLKIQRTQQEDSAVYLCASSYGGPYEQYFGPGTRLTVT.

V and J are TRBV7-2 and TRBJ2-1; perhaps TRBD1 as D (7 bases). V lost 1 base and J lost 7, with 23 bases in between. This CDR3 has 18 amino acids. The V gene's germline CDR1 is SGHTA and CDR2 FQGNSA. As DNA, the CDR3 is TGTGCCAGCAGCTTAGTCTCTGGCCAGGGGGGTTTGTTGAATGAGCAGTTCTTC. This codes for CASSLVSGQGGLLNEQFF.

Here the CDR3 DNA reads TGTGCCAGCAGCTTCGGGACTAGCGGGAGAAAAGAGACCCAGTACTTC. It codes for CASSFGTSGRKETQYF. The J gene is TRBJ2-5, the V gene TRBV7-2; TRBD2 matches 14 bases. The length of the CDR3 is 16 residues. Trimming removed 3 bases from V and 3 bases from J; junction bases left unmatched: 3. Germline V gives CDR1 SGHTA, CDR2 FQGNSA. Using reference TRBV7-2 and TRBJ2-5 for the parts outside the CDR3, the full variable domain is GAGVSQSPSNKVTEKGKDVELRCDPISGHTALYWYRQSLGQGLEFLIYFQGNSAPDKSGLPSDRFSAERTGGSVSTLTIQRTQQEDSAVYLCASSFGTSGRKETQYFGPGTRLLVL.

In nucleotides, the CDR3 is TGTGCCAGCAGCTTAGGCCTAGCGGGTGGAGATTACGAGCAGTACTTC. It codes for CASSLGLAGGDYEQYF. The J gene is TRBJ2-7, the V gene TRBV13; 8 nucleotides align to TRBD2. Trimming at V came to 0 bases and at J to 4 bases, leaving 8 bases not matched to a gene. Looked up from germline, CDR1 is PRHDT and CDR2 is FYEKMQ (reference sequence). The CDR3 is made up of 16 amino acids.

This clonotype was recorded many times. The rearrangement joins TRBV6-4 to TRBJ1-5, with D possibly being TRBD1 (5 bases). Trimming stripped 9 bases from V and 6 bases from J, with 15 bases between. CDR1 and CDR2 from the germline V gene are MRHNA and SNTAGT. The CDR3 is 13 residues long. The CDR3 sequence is CARPHRNPQPQHF. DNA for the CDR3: TGTGCCAGACCCCACAGGAACCCTCAGCCCCAGCATTTT.

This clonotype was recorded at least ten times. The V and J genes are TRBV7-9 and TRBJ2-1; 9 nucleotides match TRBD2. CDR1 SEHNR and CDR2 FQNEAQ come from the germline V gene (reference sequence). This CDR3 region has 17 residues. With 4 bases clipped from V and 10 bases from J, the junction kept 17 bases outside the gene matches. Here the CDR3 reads CASSSPGLAGGVREQFF. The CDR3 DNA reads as TGTGCCAGCAGCTCCCCGGGACTAGCAGGGGGGGTTCGGGAGCAGTTCTTC.

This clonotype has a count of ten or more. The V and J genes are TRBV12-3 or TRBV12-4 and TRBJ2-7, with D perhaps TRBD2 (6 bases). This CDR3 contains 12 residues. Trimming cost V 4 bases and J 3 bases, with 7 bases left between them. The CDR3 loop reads CASSSTSYEQYF. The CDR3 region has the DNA TGTGCCAGCAGTTCGACTAGCTACGAGCAGTACTTC.

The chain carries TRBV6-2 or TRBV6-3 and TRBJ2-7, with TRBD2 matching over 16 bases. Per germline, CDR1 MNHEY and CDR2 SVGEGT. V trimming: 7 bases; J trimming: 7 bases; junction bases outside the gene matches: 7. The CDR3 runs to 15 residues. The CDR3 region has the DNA TGTGCCAGCACTTCGGCGGGACTAGCGGGAGGGGAGCAGTACTTC. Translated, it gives CASTSAGLAGGEQYF.

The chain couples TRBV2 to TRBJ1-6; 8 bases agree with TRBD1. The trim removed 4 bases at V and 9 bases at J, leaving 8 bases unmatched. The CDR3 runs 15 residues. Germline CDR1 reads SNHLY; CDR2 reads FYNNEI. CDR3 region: CASSGDRGGSSPLHF. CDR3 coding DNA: TGTGCCAGCAGTGGTGACAGGGGTGGAAGTTCACCCCTCCACTTT.

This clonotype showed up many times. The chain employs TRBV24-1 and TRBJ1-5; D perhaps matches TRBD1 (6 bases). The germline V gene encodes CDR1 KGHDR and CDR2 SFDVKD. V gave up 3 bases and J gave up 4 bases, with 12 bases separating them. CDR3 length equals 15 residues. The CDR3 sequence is CATSDAGDLNQPQHF. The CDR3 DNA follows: TGTGCCACCAGTGATGCAGGGGACCTAAATCAGCCCCAGCATTTT.